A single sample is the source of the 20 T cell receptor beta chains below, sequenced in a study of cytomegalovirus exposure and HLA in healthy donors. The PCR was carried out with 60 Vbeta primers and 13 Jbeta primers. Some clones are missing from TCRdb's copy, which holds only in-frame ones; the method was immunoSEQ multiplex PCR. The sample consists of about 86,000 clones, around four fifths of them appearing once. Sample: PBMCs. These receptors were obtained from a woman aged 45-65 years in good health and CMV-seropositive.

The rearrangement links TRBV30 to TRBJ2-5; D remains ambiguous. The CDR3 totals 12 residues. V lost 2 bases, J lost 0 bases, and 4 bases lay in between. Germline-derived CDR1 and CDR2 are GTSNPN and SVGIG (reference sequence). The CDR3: CAWSPYQETQYF. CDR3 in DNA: TGTGCCTGGAGTCCGTACCAAGAGACCCAGTACTTC. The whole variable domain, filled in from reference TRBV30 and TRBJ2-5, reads SQTIHQWPATLVQPVGSPLSLECTVEGTSNPNLYWYRQAAGRGLQLLFYSVGIGQISSEVPQNLSASRPQDRQFILSSKKLLLSDSGFYLCAWSPYQETQYFGPGTRLLVL.

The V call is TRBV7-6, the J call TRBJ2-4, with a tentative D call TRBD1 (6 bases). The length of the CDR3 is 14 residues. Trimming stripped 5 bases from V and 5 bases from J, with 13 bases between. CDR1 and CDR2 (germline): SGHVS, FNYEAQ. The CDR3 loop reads CASSPRDIENIQYF. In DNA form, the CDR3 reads TGTGCCAGCAGCCCACGGGACATAGAAAACATTCAGTACTTC.

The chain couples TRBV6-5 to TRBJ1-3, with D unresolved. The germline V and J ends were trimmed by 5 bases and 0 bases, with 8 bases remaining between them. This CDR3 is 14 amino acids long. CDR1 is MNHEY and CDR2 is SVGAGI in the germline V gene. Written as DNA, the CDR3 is TGTGCCAGCAGTCCCTTCAGCTCTGGAAACACCATATATTTT. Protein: CASSPFSSGNTIYF.

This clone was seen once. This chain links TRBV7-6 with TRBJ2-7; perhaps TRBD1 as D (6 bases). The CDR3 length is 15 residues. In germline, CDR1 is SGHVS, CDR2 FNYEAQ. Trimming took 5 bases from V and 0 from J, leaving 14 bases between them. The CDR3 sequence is CASSKDRSHSYEQYF. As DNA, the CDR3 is TGTGCCAGCAGCAAGGACAGAAGTCACTCCTACGAGCAGTACTTC.

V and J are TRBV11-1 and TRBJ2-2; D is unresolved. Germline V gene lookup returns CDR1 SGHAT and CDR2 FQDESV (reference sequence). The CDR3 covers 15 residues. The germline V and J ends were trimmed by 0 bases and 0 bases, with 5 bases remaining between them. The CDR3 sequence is CASSLAGTNTGELFF. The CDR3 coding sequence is TGTGCCAGCAGCTTAGCGGGCACGAACACCGGGGAGCTGTTTTTT.

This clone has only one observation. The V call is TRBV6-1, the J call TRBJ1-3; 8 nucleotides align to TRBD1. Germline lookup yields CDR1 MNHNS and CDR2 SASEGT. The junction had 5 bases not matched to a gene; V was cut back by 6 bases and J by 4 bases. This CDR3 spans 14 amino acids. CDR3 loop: CASRGQGPGNTIYF. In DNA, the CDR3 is TGTGCCAGCAGAGGACAGGGACCCGGAAACACCATATATTTT.

Written as DNA, the CDR3 is TGTGCCAGCAGCGTGACAGGGGCCCTCCTCTCTGGGGCCAACGTCCTGACTTTC. Translation gives CASSVTGALLSGANVLTF. The V gene is TRBV2, the J gene TRBJ2-6, with TRBD1 identical over 8 bases. This CDR3 region has 18 residues. Germline CDR1 reads SNHLY; CDR2 reads FYNNEI. With 6 bases clipped from V and 0 bases from J, the junction kept 10 bases outside the gene matches.

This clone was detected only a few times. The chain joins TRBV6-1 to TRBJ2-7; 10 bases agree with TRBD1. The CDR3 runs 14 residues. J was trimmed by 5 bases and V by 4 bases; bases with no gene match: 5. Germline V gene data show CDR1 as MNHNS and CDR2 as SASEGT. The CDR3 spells CASSVGTGAHEQYF. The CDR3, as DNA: TGTGCCAGCAGTGTCGGGACAGGGGCCCACGAGCAGTACTTC.

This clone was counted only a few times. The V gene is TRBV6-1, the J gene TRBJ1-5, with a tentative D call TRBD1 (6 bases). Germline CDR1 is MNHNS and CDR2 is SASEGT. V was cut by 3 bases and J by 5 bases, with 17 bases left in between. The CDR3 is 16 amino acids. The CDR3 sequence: CASSEATGTGYQPQHF. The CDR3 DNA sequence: TGTGCCAGCAGTGAGGCGACAGGAACGGGTTATCAGCCCCAGCATTTT.

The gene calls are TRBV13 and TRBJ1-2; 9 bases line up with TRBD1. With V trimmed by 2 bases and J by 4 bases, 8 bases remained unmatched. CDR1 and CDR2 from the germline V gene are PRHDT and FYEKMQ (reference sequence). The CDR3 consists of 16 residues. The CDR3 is CASSLKTGQGIYGYTF. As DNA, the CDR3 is TGTGCCAGCAGCTTAAAGACGGGACAGGGAATCTATGGCTACACCTTC.

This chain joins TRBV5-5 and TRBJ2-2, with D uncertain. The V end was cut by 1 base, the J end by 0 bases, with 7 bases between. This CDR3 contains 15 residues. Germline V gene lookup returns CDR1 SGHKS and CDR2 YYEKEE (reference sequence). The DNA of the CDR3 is TGTGCCAGCAGCTTGTACACAGCGAACACCGGGGAGCTGTTTTTT. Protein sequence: CASSLYTANTGELFF. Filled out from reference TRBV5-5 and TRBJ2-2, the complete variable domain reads DAGVTQSPTHLIKTRGQQVTLRCSPISGHKSVSWYQQVLGQGPQFIFQYYEKEERGRGNFPDRFSARQFPNYSSELNVNALLLGDSALYLCASSLYTANTGELFFGEGSRLTVL.

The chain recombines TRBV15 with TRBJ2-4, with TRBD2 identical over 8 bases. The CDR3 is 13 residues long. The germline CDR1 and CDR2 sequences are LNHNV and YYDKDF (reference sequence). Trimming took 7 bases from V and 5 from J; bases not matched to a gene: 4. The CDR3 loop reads CATNRGGENIQYF. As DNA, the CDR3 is TGTGCCACCAACCGGGGGGGAGAAAACATTCAGTACTTC.

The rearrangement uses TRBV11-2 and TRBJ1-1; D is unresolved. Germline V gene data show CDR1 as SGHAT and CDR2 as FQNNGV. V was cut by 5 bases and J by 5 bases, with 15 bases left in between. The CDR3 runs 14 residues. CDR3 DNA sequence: TGTGCCAGCAGCCCGCGGGAGGGTAGGACTGAAGCTTTCTTT. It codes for CASSPREGRTEAFF.

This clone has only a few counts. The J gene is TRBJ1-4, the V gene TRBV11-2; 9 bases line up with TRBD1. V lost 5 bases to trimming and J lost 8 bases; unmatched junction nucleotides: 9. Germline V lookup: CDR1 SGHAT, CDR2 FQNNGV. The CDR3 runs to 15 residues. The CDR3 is CASSKITGGAEKLFF. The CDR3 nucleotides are TGTGCCAGCAGCAAAATCACAGGGGGCGCAGAAAAACTGTTTTTT.

Here the CDR3 reads CASTRQGSTWEQYF. Written as DNA, the CDR3 is TGTGCCAGCACTAGACAGGGCTCTACGTGGGAGCAGTACTTC. The chain links TRBV6-1 to TRBJ2-7; 7 positions agree with TRBD1. There are 14 residues in the CDR3. CDR1 is MNHNS, CDR2 SASEGT, per germline. Unmatched junction bases numbered 13, after V lost 7 bases and J lost 7 bases.

The CDR3 bases are TGTGCCAGCAGTGAGGTAACAGGCCGCTCTGGGGCCAACGTCCTGACTTTC. Translation gives CASSEVTGRSGANVLTF. This chain joins TRBV25-1 and TRBJ2-6; D is perhaps TRBD1 (5 bases). CDR1 is MGHDK and CDR2 is SYGVNS in the germline V gene. Trimming removed 3 bases at V and 0 bases at J, with 12 bases between. The CDR3 totals 17 residues. The full variable domain, with the rest looked up from reference TRBV25-1 and TRBJ2-6, is EADIYQTPRYLVIGTGKKITLECSQTMGHDKMYWYQQDPGMELHLIHYSYGVNSTEKGDLSSESTVSRIRTEHFPLTLESARPSHTSQYLCASSEVTGRSGANVLTFGAGSRLTVL.

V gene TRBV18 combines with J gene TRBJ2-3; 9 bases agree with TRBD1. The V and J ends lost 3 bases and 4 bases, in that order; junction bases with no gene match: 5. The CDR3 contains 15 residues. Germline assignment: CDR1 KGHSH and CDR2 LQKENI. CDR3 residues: CASSPNRGRADTQYF. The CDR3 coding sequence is TGTGCCAGCTCACCGAACAGGGGGCGCGCAGATACGCAGTATTTT.

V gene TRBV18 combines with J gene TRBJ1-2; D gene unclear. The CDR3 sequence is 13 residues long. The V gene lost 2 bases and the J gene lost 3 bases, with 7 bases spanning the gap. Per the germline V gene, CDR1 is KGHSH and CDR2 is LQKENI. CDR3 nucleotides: TGTGCCAGCTCACCAACGGGTGACTATGGCTACACCTTC. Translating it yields CASSPTGDYGYTF.

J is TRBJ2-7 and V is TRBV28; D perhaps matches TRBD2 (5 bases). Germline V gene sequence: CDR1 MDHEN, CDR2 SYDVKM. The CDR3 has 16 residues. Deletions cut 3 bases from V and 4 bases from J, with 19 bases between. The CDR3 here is CASSFLTIQRRYEQYF. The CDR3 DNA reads TGTGCCAGCAGTTTTTTGACTATTCAGCGCCGGTACGAGCAGTACTTC.

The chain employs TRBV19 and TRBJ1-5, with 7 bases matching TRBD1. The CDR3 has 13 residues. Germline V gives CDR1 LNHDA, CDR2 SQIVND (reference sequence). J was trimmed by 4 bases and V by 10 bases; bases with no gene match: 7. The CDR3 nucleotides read TGTGCCACGAGACAGGGTCGAAATCAGCCCCAGCATTTT. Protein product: CATRQGRNQPQHF.